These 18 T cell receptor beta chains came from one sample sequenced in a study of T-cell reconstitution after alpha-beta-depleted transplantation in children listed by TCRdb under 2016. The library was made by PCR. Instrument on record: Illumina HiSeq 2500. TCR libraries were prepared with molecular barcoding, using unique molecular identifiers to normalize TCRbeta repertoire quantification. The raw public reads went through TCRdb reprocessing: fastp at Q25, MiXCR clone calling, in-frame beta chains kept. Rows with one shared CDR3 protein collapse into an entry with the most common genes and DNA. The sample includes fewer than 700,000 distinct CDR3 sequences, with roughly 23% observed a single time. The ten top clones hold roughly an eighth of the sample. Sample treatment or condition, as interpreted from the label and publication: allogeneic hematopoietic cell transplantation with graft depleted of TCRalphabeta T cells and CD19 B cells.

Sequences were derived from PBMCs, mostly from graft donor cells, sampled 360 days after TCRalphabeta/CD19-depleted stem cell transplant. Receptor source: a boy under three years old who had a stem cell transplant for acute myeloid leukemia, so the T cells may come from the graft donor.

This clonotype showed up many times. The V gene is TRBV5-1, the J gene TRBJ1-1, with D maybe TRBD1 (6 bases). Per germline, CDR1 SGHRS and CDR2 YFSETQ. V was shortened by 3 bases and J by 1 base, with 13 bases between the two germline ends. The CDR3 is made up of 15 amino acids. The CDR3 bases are TGCGCCAGCAGCTCTGCCGGGACACCGAACACTGAAGCTTTCTTT. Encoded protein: CASSSAGTPNTEAFF.

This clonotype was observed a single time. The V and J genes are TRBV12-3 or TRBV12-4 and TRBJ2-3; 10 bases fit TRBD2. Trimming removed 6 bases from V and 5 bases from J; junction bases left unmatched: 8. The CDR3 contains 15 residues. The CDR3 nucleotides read TGTGCCAGCAGACCAACTAGCGGGGAGGGAGATACGCAGTATTTT. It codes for CASRPTSGEGDTQYF.

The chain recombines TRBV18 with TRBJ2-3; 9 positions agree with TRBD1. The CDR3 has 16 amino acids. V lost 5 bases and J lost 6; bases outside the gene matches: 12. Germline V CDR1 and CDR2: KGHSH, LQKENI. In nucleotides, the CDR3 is TGTGCCAGCTCAGAGCTTCCGGGACAGGGTGGCGATACGCAGTATTTT. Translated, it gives CASSELPGQGGDTQYF.

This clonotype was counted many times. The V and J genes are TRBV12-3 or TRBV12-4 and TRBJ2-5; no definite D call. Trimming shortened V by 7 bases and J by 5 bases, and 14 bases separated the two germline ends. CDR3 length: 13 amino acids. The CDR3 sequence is CASTSREDETQYF. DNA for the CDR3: TGTGCCAGCACCTCAAGGGAAGATGAGACCCAGTACTTC.

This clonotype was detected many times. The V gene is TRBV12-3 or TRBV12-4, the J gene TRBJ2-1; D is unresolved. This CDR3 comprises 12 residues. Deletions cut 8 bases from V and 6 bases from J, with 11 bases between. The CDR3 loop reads CASGALSNEQFF. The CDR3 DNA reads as TGTGCCAGCGGCGCCCTGAGCAATGAGCAGTTCTTC.

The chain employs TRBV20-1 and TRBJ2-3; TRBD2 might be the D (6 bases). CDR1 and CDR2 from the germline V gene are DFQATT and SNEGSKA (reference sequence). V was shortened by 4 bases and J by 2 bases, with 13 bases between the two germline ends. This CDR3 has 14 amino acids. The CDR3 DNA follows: TGCAGTGCTAAAGTAGTAGCGGCCACAGATACGCAGTATTTT. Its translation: CSAKVVAATDTQYF.

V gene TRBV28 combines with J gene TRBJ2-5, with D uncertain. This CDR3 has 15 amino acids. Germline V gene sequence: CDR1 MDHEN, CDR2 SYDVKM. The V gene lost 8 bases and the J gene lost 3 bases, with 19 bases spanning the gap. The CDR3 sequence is CASREMGRPEETQYF. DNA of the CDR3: TGTGCCAGCCGAGAAATGGGCAGACCAGAAGAGACCCAGTACTTC.

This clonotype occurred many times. CDR3 sequence (DNA): TGTGCCAGCAGCGTCGACAGGGGTTATAGCTCTGGAAACACCATATATTTT. Translation gives CASSVDRGYSSGNTIYF. The chain is built from TRBV7-9 and TRBJ1-3, with TRBD1 matching over 8 bases. Germline V gene data show CDR1 as SEHNR and CDR2 as FQNEAQ (reference sequence). The V segment lost 5 bases and the J segment 0 bases; nucleotides outside the gene matches: 9. The CDR3 contains 17 residues.

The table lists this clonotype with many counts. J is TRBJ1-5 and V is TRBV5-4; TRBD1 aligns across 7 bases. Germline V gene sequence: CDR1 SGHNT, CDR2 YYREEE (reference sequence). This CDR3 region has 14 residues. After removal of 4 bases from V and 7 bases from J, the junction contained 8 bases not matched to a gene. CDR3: CASSVGTDGQPQHF. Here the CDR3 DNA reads TGTGCCAGCAGCGTTGGGACAGACGGACAGCCCCAGCATTTT. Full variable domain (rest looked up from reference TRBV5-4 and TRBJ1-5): ETGVTQSPTHLIKTRGQQVTLRCSSQSGHNTVSWYQQALGQGPQFIFQYYREEENGRGNFPPRFSGLQFPNYSSELNVNALELDDSALYLCASSVGTDGQPQHFGDGTRLSIL.

The CDR3 is CAISGQGNSNVLTF. In nucleotides, the CDR3 is TGTGCCATCAGTGGACAGGGGAACTCCAACGTCCTGACTTTC. The V call is TRBV10-3, the J call TRBJ2-6, with 8 bases lining up with TRBD1. Germline assignment: CDR1 ENHRY and CDR2 SYGVKD. The CDR3 consists of 14 residues. V dropped 4 bases and J dropped 8; count of bases not matched to a gene: 4.

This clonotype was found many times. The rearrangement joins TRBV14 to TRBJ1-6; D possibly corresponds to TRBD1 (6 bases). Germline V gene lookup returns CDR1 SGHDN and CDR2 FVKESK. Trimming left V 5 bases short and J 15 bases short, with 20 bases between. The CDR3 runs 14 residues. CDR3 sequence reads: CASSAEGTLGHLHF. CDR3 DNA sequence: TGTGCCAGCAGCGCGGAGGGGACACTGGGCCACCTCCACTTT.

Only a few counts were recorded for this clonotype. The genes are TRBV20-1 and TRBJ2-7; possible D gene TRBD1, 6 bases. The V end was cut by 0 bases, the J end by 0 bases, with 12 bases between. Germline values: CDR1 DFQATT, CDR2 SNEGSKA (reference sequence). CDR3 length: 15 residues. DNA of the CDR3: TGCAGTGCTAGAGACGACAGGCCCAGCTCCTACGAGCAGTACTTC. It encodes CSARDDRPSSYEQYF.

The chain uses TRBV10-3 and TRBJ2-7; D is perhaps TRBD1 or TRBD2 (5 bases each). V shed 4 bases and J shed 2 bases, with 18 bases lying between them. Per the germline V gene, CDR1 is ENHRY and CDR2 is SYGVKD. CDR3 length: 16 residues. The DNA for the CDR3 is TGTGCCATCAGTGGAGGGTGGACACCCATACCCTACGAGCAGTACTTC. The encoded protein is CAISGGWTPIPYEQYF.

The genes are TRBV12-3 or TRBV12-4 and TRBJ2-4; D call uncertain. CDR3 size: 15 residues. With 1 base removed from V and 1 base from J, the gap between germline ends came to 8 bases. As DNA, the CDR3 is TGTGCCAGCAGTTTAGGAGGCGTTGCCAAAAACATTCAGTACTTC. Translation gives CASSLGGVAKNIQYF.

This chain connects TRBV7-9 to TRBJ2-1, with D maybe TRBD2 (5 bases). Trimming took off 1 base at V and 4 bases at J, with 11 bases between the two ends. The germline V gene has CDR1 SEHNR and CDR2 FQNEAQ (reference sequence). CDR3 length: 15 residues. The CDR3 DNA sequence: TGTGCCAGCAGCTTAGGGGAGCTATCTTACAATGAGCAGTTCTTC. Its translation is CASSLGELSYNEQFF.

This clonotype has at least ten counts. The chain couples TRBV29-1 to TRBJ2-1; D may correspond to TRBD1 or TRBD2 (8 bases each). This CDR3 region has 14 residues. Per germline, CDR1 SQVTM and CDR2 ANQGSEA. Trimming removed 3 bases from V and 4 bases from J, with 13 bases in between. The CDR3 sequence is CSVDGGDRYNEQFF. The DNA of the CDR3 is TGCAGCGTTGACGGGGGGGACAGGTACAATGAGCAGTTCTTC.

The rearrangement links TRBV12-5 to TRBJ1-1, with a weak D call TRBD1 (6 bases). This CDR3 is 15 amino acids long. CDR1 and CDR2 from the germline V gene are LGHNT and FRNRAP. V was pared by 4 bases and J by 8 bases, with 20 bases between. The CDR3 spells CASGWPPRGYREAFF. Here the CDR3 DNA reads TGTGCTAGTGGTTGGCCCCCGAGGGGGTATAGGGAAGCTTTCTTT.

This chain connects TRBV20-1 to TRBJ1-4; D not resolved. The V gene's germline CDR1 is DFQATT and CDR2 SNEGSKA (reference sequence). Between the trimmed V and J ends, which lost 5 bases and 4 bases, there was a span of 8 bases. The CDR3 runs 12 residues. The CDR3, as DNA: TGCAGTGCTCCGAGGGATAATGAAAAACTGTTTTTT. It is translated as CSAPRDNEKLFF.